This T cell receptor (beta chain) was sequenced during a study of neurological immune-mediated disorders. Overall study: There were around 34 multiple sclerosis patients. Of these, roughly 30 had relapsing-remitting MS and 3 had secondary progressive MS. General study points: No expanded-clone CDR3 amino acid sequence recurred across subjects, suggesting private TCR-beta repertoires.

TCRdb passed the 5' RACE reads through MiXCR, listing each CDR3 protein once. The sample consists of roughly 120,000 distinct CDR3 sequences, about 3.2% of them appearing once. This clonotype was picked up many times. The target antigen is unknown. The CDR3 length is 15 residues. The trim removed 4 bases at V and 3 bases at J, leaving 5 bases unmatched. Germline lookup yields CDR1 SGHRS and CDR2 YFSETQ. Sequenced: PBMCs. The chain links TRBV5-1 to TRBJ2-7, with 12 bases matching TRBD2. This TCR derives from a woman aged 30 to 39 with multiple sclerosis. The CDR3 loop reads CASSGGLAGVYEQYF. In DNA, the CDR3 is TGCGCCAGCAGCGGGGGACTAGCGGGCGTCTACGAGCAGTACTTC.